What follows are 3 T cell receptor beta chains derived from one specimen sequenced in a study of shared T cell receptors in the human thymus. Clones were sequenced by immunoSEQ multiplex PCR, and TCRdb holds only the in-frame ones, with some missing. The sample includes about 610,000 clones, roughly 90% seen only once; the top ten take 0.0085% to 0.012%. This same sample was also taken into another study, of human thymus T cells.

The source material was thymocytes. The receptors derive from a boy in the first two years of life with a congenital heart defect.

The chain uses TRBV30 and TRBJ2-2, with TRBD1 as a possible D gene (5 bases). Between the trimmed V and J ends, which lost 3 bases and 1 base, there was a span of 9 bases. Germline V gene data show CDR1 as GTSNPN and CDR2 as SVGIG (reference sequence). The length of the CDR3 is 14 residues. CDR3 coding DNA: TGTGCCTGGAGAAGTGGACAGAACACCGGGGAGCTGTTTTTT. This gives the protein CAWRSGQNTGELFF.

V and J are TRBV27 and TRBJ1-4, with 12 nucleotides matching TRBD1. CDR1 is MNHEY, CDR2 SMNVEV, per germline (reference sequence). With V trimmed by 2 bases and J by 7 bases, 5 bases remained unmatched. The CDR3 sequence is 16 residues long. The CDR3 nucleotides are TGTGCCAGCAGTTTACTTCGGGACAGGGGGCTTGAAAAACTGTTTTTT. This gives the protein CASSLLRDRGLEKLFF. Together with reference TRBV27 and TRBJ1-4, the CDR3 gives the full variable domain: EAQVTQNPRYLITVTGKKLTVTCSQNMNHEYMSWYRQDPGLGLRQIYYSMNVEVTDKGDVPEGYKVSRKEKRNFPLILESPSPNQTSLYFCASSLLRDRGLEKLFFGSGTQLSVL.

V usage is TRBV28 and J usage is TRBJ2-1; 12 nucleotides align to TRBD2. V lost 2 bases and J lost 5; bases outside the gene matches: 13. CDR3 length: 19 amino acids. The germline gives CDR1 MDHEN, CDR2 SYDVKM. The CDR3 nucleotides read TGTGCCAGCAGTTTAGAAGGACTAGCGGGAACAGGTAAACACAATGAGCAGTTCTTC. Translation gives CASSLEGLAGTGKHNEQFF.